This T cell receptor beta chain came from a study of shared T cell receptors in the human thymus. The data were produced by immunoSEQ multiplex PCR, yet TCRdb's version contains in-frame clones alone and is incomplete. This repertoire shows hundreds of thousands of clones, over 75% found once; its top ten account for over 0.008%. Germline values: CDR1 MNHNY, CDR2 SVGAGI (reference sequence). After removal of 6 bases from V and 10 bases from J, the junction contained 7 bases not matched to a gene. The CDR3 has 14 residues. The data were also submitted as part of a second study, on human thymus T cells. That work contributes: Having corrective surgery for congenital heart defects, healthy Finnish infants were the ones who donated. Thymic material originated from resections removed in the course of corrective heart surgery. Within thymic and blood repertoires, V and J gene usage appeared to be biased. Related research described strongly overlapping thymic repertoires in unrelated people.

Sequenced sample: thymocytes. The V gene is TRBV6-6, the J gene TRBJ1-6, with 9 positions matching TRBD1. This clonotype was sampled from a boy younger than two with a congenital heart defect. The CDR3 region is CASRAGTGRSPLHF. DNA of the CDR3: TGTGCCAGCAGAGCTGGGACAGGGAGATCACCCCTCCACTTT.